A selection of T cell receptor beta chains follows, all from one sample in a study of blood T cell repertoires in COVID-19. Clones were read by immunoSEQ multiplex PCR, and TCRdb kept only the in-frame ones, dropping some. This sample has about 210,000 clones, with 80% found just once. The sequencing sample was made of peripheral blood. The receptors shown here come from a woman aged 70-85 years with acute or convalescent COVID-19. Both conserved end residues are part of each CDR3. The D gene is left open where the match is weak. The size of a clone is reported for some rows only, either as once, few or many, or as a class for expanded clones.

CDR3 | DNA | J | size | D | length | V
CASSLAWTDGYTF | TGTGCCAGCAGCTTAGCCTGGACAGATGGCTACACCTTC | TRBJ1-2 | NA | NA | 13 | TRBV9
CASTTGQESEKLFF | TGTGCCAGCACCACTGGACAGGAAAGCGAAAAACTGTTTTTT | TRBJ1-4 | NA | TRBD1 | 14 | TRBV6-5
CASSRGPGTDTQYF | TGTGCCAGCAGCCGCGGCCCCGGCACAGATACGCAGTATTTT | TRBJ2-3 | few | NA | 14 | TRBV7-3
CASSYPPLAGGRTDTQYF | TGTGCCAGCAGTTACCCACCTCTAGCGGGGGGTCGCACAGATACGCAGTATTTT | TRBJ2-3 | NA | TRBD2 | 18 | TRBV6-2/TRBV6-3
CASSQDEGAVFTTQYF | TGTGCCAGCAGCCAAGATGAGGGGGCGGTATTTACTACGCAGTATTTT | TRBJ2-3 | NA | TRBD1 | 16 | TRBV14
CASRRTSGVGEQYF | TGTGCCAGCAGGAGGACTAGCGGGGTGGGCGAGCAGTACTTC | TRBJ2-7 | NA | TRBD2 | 14 | TRBV25-1
CASRRPRDPTNWNEKLFF | TGTGCAAGTCGGCGTCCGCGGGACCCAACGAACTGGAATGAAAAACTGTTTTTT | TRBJ1-4 | NA | NA | 18 | TRBV12-2
CASSYTGVYEQYF | TGTGCCAGCAGTTATACAGGGGTCTACGAGCAGTACTTC | TRBJ2-7 | few | TRBD1 | 13 | TRBV12-3/TRBV12-4
CATAALRQGEETQYF | TGTGCCACCGCAGCACTCCGACAGGGGGAAGAGACCCAGTACTTC | TRBJ2-5 | once | TRBD1 | 15 | TRBV15
CAISEGGNRETQYF | TGTGCCATCAGTGAGGGAGGGAATCGGGAGACCCAGTACTTC | TRBJ2-5 | few | NA | 14 | TRBV10-3